Listed below are T cell receptor beta chains from one sample, sequenced in a study of CD8 T cells in Susac syndrome. TCRdb ran MiXCR on the immunoSEQ multiplex PCR reads and lists one entry per CDR3 protein. The sample lists hundreds of thousands of distinct CDR3 sequences, 70% to 90% occurring once. What was sequenced was CD8+ T cells from PBMCs. The receptor set was obtained from a human donor with multiple sclerosis. Each CDR3 is given with its conserved first and last residue. The D gene is left open where the match is weak. For some rows the clone size is stated as once, few or many, or as a class when expanded; others skip it.

abundance	j_gene	v_gene	d_gene	CDR3aa	CDR3nt
NA	TRBJ2-5	TRBV6-5	NA	CASSYRDGRETQYF	TGTGCCAGCAGCTACCGGGATGGTAGGGAGACCCAGTACTTC
NA	TRBJ2-7	TRBV28	TRBD1	CATRDSSYEQYF	TGTGCCACCCGGGACAGCTCCTACGAGCAGTACTTC
NA	TRBJ1-2	TRBV30	NA	CAWSEGSAGYTF	TGTGCCTGGAGCGAGGGGTCTGCTGGCTACACCTTC
once	TRBJ2-5	TRBV13	TRBD2	CASSLESSSGEQETQYF	TGTGCCAGCAGCTTAGAATCGTCTAGCGGGGAACAAGAGACCCAGTACTTC
NA	TRBJ1-4	TRBV25-1	TRBD1	CASSDRQLQGEKLFF	TGTGCCAGCAGTGATCGACAGTTACAGGGGGAAAAACTGTTTTTT
NA	TRBJ2-3	TRBV14	NA	CASSQEPGWSTDTQYF	TGTGCCAGCAGCCAAGAGCCGGGCTGGAGCACAGATACGCAGTATTTT
NA	TRBJ2-1	TRBV6-2/TRBV6-3	TRBD2	CASSYAGGPSHEQFF	TGTGCCAGCAGTTATGCGGGAGGGCCGTCCCATGAGCAGTTCTTC
few	TRBJ2-1	TRBV2	NA	CASSSPNEQFF	TGTGCCAGCAGTTCCCCCAATGAGCAGTTCTTC
NA	TRBJ1-1	TRBV19	NA	CASSTRTSANTEAFF	TGTGCCAGTAGTACCCGCACCTCCGCGAACACTGAAGCTTTCTTT
NA	TRBJ1-6	TRBV6-5	NA	CASSSHFQGDNSPLHF	TGTGCCAGCAGTTCCCACTTCCAGGGAGATAATTCACCCCTCCACTTT
NA	TRBJ2-1	TRBV6-2/TRBV6-3	TRBD1	CASSYSIPRDRRNEQFF	TGTGCCAGCAGTTACTCGATCCCCCGGGACAGGCGCAATGAGCAGTTCTTC
NA	TRBJ1-2	TRBV7-8	NA	CASRPGHLIYGYTF	TGTGCCAGCAGACCGGGACACCTCATATATGGCTACACCTTC
NA	TRBJ2-3	TRBV4-2	NA	CASSQNVFGFKTGVEGTQYF	TGTGCCAGCAGCCAAAATGTATTCGGGTTTAAAACAGGGGTGGAGGGGACGCAGTATTTT
NA	TRBJ2-3	TRBV20-1	TRBD1	CSVQGAMHTDTQYF	TGCAGTGTTCAGGGGGCGATGCACACAGATACGCAGTATTTT
NA	TRBJ2-1	TRBV25-1	TRBD2	CASSAHSGRRYNEQFF	TGTGCCAGCAGTGCCCATAGCGGGAGAAGGTACAATGAGCAGTTCTTC
NA	TRBJ2-7	TRBV27	TRBD2	CASSLGLAGEEYF	TGTGCCAGCAGTCTAGGACTAGCGGGAGAGGAGTACTTC
NA	TRBJ2-1	TRBV20-1	NA	CSARDRRATYNEQFF	TGCAGTGCTAGAGATAGGCGGGCAACTTACAATGAGCAGTTCTTC
NA	TRBJ2-1	TRBV9	NA	CASSVAGSVTYNEQFF	TGTGCCAGCAGCGTAGCCGGGAGCGTAACCTACAATGAGCAGTTCTTC
once	TRBJ2-1	TRBV10-3	TRBD1	CAITKATGQVQQFF	TGTGCCATCACCAAGGCTACGGGACAGGTACAGCAGTTCTTC
NA	TRBJ1-1	TRBV11-1	NA	CASSLGPITEAFF	TGTGCCAGCAGCTTAGGGCCCATCACTGAAGCTTTCTTT
NA	TRBJ2-7	TRBV7-2	NA	CASSRPNTHPTVSYEQYF	TGTGCCAGCAGCCGACCGAACACCCACCCGACAGTCTCCTACGAGCAGTACTTC
NA	TRBJ1-2	TRBV27	NA	CASTLDPGYGYTF	TGTGCCAGCACCCTAGATCCTGGCTATGGCTACACCTTC
NA	TRBJ2-1	TRBV12-3/TRBV12-4	NA	CASSLDMSGSSYNEQFF	TGTGCCAGCAGTTTAGATATGAGCGGTAGCTCCTACAATGAGCAGTTCTTC
NA	TRBJ2-1	TRBV7-9	TRBD2	CASSLVGLRERNEQFF	TGTGCCAGCAGCTTAGTGGGGCTGCGGGAGAGAAATGAGCAGTTCTTC
NA	TRBJ2-7	TRBV28	NA	CASSLPGTSTAYEQYF	TGTGCCAGCAGTCTGCCCGGGACCTCCACTGCCTACGAGCAGTACTTC
NA	TRBJ1-2	TRBV2	NA	CASNAGYTF	TGTGCCAGCAATGCTGGCTACACCTTC
NA	TRBJ1-1	TRBV4-1	NA	CASSQGRATTEAFF	TGCGCCAGCAGCCAAGGGAGGGCCACGACTGAAGCTTTCTTT
NA	TRBJ1-1	TRBV7-2	NA	CASSLGMGSVEAFF	TGTGCCAGCAGCTTGGGAATGGGGTCGGTTGAAGCTTTCTTT
once	TRBJ2-1	TRBV30	TRBD1	CASTGTGIYNEQFF	TGTGCCTCCACCGGGACAGGGATCTATAATGAGCAGTTCTTC
NA	TRBJ2-1	TRBV20-1	TRBD2	CSARDEEREGYNEQFF	TGCAGTGCTAGAGATGAGGAGCGGGAGGGGTACAATGAGCAGTTCTTC
NA	TRBJ1-6	TRBV20-1	TRBD1	CSAKDRSTSNSPLHF	TGCAGTGCAAAGGACAGGAGCACCTCTAATTCACCCCTCCACTTT
NA	TRBJ2-1	TRBV4-3	TRBD2	CASSHAGTSSYNEQFF	TGCGCCAGCAGCCACGCCGGGACTAGCTCCTACAATGAGCAGTTCTTC
NA	TRBJ1-4	TRBV19	TRBD1	CASRRDSRSEKLFF	TGTGCCAGTAGACGGGACAGCCGGAGTGAAAAACTGTTTTTT
NA	TRBJ2-2	TRBV28	NA	CASSLRGLNTGELFF	TGTGCCAGCAGTTTACGGGGATTGAACACCGGGGAGCTGTTTTTT
NA	TRBJ2-7	TRBV4-1	NA	CASSQDRGPTYEQYF	TGCGCCAGCAGCCAAGACAGGGGACCTACCTACGAGCAGTACTTC